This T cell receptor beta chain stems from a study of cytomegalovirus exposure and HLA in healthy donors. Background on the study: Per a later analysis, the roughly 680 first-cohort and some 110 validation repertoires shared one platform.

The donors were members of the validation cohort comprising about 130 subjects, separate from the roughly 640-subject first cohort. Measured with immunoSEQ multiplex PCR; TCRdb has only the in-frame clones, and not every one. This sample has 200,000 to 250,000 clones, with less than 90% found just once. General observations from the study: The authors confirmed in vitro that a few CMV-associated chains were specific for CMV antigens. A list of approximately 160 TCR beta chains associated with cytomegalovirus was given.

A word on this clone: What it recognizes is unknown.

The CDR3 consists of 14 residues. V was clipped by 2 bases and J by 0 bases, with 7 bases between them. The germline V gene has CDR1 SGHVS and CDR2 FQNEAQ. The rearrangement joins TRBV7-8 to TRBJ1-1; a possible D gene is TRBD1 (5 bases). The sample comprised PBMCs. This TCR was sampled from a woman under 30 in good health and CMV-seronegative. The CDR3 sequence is CASSLQGLNTEAFF. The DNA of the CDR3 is TGTGCCAGCAGCTTACAGGGCTTGAACACTGAAGCTTTCTTT. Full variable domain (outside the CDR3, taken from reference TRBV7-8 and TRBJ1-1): GAGVSQSPRYKVAKRGQDVALRCDPISGHVSLFWYQQALGQGPEFLTYFQNEAQLDKSGLPSDRFFAERPEGSVSTLKIQRTQQEDSAVYLCASSLQGLNTEAFFGQGTRLTVV.